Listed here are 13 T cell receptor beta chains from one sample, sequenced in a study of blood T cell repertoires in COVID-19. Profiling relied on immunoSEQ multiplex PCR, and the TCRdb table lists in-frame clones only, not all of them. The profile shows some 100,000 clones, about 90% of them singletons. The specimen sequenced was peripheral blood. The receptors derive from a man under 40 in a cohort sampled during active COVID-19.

CDR3 amino acids: CASSFNGGAGETQYF. As DNA, the CDR3 is TGTGCCAGCAGTTTTAACGGGGGGGCCGGAGAGACCCAGTACTTC. V and J are TRBV6-4 and TRBJ2-5; TRBD2 matches 8 bases. With V trimmed by 5 bases and J by 4 bases, 9 bases remained unmatched. Germline CDR1 is MRHNA and CDR2 is SNTAGT. The CDR3 has 15 amino acids.

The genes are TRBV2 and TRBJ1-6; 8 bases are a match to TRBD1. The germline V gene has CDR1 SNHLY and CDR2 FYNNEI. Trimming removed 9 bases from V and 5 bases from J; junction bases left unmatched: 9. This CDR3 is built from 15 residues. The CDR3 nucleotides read TGTGCCAGAGCGCGACGACAGGGGAATAATTCACCCCTCCACTTT. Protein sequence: CARARRQGNNSPLHF.

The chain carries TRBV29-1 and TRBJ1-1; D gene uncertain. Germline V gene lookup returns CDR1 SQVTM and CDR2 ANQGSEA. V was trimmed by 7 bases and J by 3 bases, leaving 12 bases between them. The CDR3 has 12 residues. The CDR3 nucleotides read TGCAGCGCTGGAGGAGAGTACACTGAAGCTTTCTTT. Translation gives CSAGGEYTEAFF.

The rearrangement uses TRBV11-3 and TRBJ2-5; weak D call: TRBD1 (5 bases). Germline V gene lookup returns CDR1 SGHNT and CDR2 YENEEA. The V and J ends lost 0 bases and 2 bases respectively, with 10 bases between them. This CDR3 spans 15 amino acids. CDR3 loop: CASSLETGPQETQYF. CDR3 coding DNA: TGTGCCAGCAGCTTAGAAACAGGACCTCAAGAGACCCAGTACTTC. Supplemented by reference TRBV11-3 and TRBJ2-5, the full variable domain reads EAGVVQSPRYKIIEKKQPVAFWCNPISGHNTLYWYLQNLGQGPELLIRYENEEAVDDSQLPKDRFSAERLKGVDSTLKIQPAELGDSAVYLCASSLETGPQETQYFGPGTRLLVL.

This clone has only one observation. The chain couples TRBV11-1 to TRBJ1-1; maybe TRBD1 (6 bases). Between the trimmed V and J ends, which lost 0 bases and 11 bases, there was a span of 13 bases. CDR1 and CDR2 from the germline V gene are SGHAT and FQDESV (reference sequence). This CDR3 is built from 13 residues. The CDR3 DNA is TGTGCCAGCAGCTTAGCCCTAACAGGGAAGGCTTTCTTT. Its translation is CASSLALTGKAFF.

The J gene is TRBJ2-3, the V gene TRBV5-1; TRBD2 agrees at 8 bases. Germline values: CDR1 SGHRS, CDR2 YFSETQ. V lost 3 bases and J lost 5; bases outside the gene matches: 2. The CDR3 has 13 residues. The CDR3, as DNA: TGCGCCAGCAGCTCAGCGGGGGAAGATACGCAGTATTTT. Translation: CASSSAGEDTQYF.

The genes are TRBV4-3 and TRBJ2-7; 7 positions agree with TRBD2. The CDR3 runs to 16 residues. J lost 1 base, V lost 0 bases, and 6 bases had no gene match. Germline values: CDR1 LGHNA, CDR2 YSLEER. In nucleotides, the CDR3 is TGCGCCAGCAGCCAAGAGGGAGGGTGGAGTTCCTACGAGCAGTACTTC. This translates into CASSQEGGWSSYEQYF.

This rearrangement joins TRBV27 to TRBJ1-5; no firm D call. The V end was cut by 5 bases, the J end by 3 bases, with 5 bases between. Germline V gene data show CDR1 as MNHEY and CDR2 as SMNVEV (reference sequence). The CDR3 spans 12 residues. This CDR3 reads CASSNINQPQHF. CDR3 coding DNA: TGTGCCAGCAGTAACATCAATCAGCCCCAGCATTTT.

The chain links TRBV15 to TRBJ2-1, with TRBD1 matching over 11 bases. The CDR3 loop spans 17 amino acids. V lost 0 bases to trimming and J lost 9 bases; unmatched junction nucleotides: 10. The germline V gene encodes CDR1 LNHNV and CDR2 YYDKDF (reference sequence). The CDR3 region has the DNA TGTGCCACCAGCAGAGATGTAGTGGGGACAGGGGGAATTGAGCAGTTCTTC. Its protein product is CATSRDVVGTGGIEQFF.

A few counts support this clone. In DNA, the CDR3 is TGTGCCAGCAGCTCGGGACAGACCAATGAGCAGTTCTTC. It yields the protein CASSSGQTNEQFF. This chain connects TRBV7-9 to TRBJ2-1, with 7 bases lining up with TRBD1. The CDR3 totals 13 residues. Germline V CDR1 and CDR2: SEHNR, FQNEAQ (reference sequence). J was trimmed by 6 bases and V by 4 bases; bases with no gene match: 3. Using reference TRBV7-9 and TRBJ2-1 for the parts outside the CDR3, the full variable domain is DTGVSQNPRHKITKRGQNVTFRCDPISEHNRLYWYRQTLGQGPEFLTYFQNEAQLEKSRLLSDRFSAERPKGSFSTLEIQRTEQGDSAMYLCASSSGQTNEQFFGPGTRLTVL.

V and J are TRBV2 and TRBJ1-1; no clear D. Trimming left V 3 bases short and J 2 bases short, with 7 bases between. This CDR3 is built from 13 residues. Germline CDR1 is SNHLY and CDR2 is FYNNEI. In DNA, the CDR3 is TGTGCCAGCAGTGAGAGGGAAAACACTGAAGCTTTCTTT. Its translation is CASSERENTEAFF.

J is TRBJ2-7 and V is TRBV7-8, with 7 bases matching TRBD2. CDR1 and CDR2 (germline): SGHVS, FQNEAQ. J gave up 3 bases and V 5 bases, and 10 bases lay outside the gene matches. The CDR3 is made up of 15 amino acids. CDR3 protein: CASSPEWQRDYEQYF. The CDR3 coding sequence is TGTGCCAGCAGCCCCGAGTGGCAGCGGGACTACGAGCAGTACTTC.

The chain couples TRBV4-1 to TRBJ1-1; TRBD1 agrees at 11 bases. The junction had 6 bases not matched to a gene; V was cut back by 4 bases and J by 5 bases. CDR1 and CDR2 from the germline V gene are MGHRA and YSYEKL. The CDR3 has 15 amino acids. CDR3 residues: CASSRSGQGETEAFF. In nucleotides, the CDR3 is TGCGCCAGCAGCCGATCGGGACAGGGGGAGACTGAAGCTTTCTTT.